This T cell receptor beta chain was identified during a study of T-cell memory formation after mild COVID-19. TCRdb analysed the 5' RACE reads with MiXCR anew, one entry per CDR3 protein. Of 350,000 or so distinct CDR3 sequences in the sample, roughly 20% were seen once. V dropped 5 bases and J dropped 1; count of bases not matched to a gene: 4. From germline, CDR1 is LNHDA and CDR2 SQIVND (reference sequence). This CDR3 contains 14 residues. This clonotype turned up a few times. This TCR was recovered from an adult woman who had mild COVID-19 (a few samples of this study predate the infection). Cell type and time point are not known. The material sequenced was PBMCs or a T cell subset sorted from them (not recorded which). This chain joins TRBV19 and TRBJ2-7; 8 nucleotides line up with TRBD1. CDR3 protein: CASSPWTGSYEQYF. The CDR3, as DNA: TGTGCCAGTAGTCCGTGGACAGGGTCCTACGAGCAGTACTTC.